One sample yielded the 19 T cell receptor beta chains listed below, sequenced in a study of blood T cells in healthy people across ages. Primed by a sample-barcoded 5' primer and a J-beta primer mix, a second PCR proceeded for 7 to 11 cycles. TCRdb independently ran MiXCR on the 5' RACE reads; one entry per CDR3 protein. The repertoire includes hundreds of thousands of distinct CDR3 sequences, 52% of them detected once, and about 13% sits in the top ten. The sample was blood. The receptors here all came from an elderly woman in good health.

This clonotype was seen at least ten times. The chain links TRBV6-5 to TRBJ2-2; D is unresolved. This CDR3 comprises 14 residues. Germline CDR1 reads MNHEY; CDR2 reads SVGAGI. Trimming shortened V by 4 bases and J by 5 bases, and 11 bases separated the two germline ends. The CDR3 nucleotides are TGTGCCAGCAGTTTACCCTCCTTGACCGGGGAGCTGTTTTTT. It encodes CASSLPSLTGELFF.

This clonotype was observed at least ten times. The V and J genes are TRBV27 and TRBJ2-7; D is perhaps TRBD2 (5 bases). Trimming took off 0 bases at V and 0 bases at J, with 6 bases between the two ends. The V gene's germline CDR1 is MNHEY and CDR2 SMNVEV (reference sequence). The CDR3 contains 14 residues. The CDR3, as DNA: TGTGCCAGCAGTTTATCCCGGGACTCCTACGAGCAGTACTTC. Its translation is CASSLSRDSYEQYF.

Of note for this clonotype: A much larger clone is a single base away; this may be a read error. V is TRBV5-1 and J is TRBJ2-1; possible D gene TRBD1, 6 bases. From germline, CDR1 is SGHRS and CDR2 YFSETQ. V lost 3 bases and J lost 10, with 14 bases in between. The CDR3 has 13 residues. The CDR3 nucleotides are TGCGCCAGCAGCTCCGGGACATTTTACGAGCAGTTCTTC. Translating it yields CASSSGTFYEQFF.

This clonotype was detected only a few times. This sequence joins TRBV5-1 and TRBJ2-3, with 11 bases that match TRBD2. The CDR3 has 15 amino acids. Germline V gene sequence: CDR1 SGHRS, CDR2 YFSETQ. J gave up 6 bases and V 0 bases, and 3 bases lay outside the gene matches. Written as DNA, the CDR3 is TGCGCCAGCAGCTTGGGACTAGCGGGGCTGGATACGCAGTATTTT. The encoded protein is CASSLGLAGLDTQYF.

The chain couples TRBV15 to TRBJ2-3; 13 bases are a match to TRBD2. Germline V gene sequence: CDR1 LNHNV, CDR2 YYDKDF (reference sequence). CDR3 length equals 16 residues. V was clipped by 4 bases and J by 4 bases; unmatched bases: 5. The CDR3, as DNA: TGTGCCACCAGCAAAGGACTAGCGGGAGTAGCAGATACGCAGTATTTT. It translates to CATSKGLAGVADTQYF.

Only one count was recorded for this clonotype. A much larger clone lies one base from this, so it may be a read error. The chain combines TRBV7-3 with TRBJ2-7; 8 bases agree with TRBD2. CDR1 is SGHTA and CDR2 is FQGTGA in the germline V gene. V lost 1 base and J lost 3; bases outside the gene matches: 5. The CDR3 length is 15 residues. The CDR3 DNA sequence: TGTGCCAGCAGCTTAAGGACTAGCCCGGACTACGAGCAGTACTTC. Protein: CASSLRTSPDYEQYF. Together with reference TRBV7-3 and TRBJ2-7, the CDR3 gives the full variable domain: GAGVSQTPSNKVTEKGKYVELRCDPISGHTALYWYRQSLGQGPEFLIYFQGTGAADDSGLPNDRFFAVRPEGSVSTLKIQRTERGDSAVYLCASSLRTSPDYEQYFGPGTRLTVT.

The CDR3 bases are TGCGCCAGCAGCCAGGGCCTGAGCACTGAAGCTTTCTTT. Translating gives CASSQGLSTEAFF. The V gene is TRBV5-1, the J gene TRBJ1-1; maybe TRBD1 (5 bases). CDR1 and CDR2 from the germline V gene are SGHRS and YFSETQ. V dropped 4 bases and J dropped 4 bases, with 11 bases sitting between them. CDR3 size: 13 residues.

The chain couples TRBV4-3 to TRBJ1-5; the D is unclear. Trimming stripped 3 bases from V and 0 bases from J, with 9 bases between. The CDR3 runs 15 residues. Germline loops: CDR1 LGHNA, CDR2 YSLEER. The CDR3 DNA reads TGCGCCAGCAGCCAGAGAAAGAATAGCAATCAGCCCCAGCATTTT. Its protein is CASSQRKNSNQPQHF.

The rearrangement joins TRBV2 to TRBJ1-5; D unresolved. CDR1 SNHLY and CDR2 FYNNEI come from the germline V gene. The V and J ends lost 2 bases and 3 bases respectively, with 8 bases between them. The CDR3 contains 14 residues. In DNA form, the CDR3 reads TGTGCCAGCAGTGAATGGGTCTCCAATCAGCCCCAGCATTTT. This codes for CASSEWVSNQPQHF.

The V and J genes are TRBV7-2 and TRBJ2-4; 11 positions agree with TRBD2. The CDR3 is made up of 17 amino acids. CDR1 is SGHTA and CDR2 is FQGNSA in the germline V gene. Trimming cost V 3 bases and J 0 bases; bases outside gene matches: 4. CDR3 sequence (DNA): TGTGCCAGCAGCTTCCCCGGACTAGCGGGAGCCAAAAACATTCAGTACTTC. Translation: CASSFPGLAGAKNIQYF.

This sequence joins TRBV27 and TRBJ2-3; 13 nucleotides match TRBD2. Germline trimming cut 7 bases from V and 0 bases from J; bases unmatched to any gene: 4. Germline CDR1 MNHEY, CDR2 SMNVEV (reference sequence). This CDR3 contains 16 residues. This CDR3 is CASKGLAGSSTDTQYF. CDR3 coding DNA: TGTGCCAGCAAGGGACTAGCGGGATCTAGCACAGATACGCAGTATTTT.

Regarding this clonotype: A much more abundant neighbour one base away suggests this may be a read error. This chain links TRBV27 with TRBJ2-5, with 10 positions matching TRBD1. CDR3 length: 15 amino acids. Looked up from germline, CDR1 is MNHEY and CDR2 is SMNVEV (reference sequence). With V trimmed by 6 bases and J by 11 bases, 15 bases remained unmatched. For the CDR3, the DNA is TGTGCCAGCAGCCCGGGACAGGGGAGATACAATGAGCAGTACTTC. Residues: CASSPGQGRYNEQYF.

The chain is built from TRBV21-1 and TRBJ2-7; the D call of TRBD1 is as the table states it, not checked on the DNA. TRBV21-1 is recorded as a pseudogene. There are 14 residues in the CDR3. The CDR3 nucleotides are TGTGCCAGCAGCAAAAGGGGGCCAGGCTACGAGCAGTACTTC. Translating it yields CASSKRGPGYEQYF.

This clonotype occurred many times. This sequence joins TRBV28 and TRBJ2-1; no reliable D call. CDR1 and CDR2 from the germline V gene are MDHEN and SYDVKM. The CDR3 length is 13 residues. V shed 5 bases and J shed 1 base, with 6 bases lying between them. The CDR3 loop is CASSAPSYNEQFF. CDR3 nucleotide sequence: TGTGCCAGCAGTGCCCCTTCCTACAATGAGCAGTTCTTC.

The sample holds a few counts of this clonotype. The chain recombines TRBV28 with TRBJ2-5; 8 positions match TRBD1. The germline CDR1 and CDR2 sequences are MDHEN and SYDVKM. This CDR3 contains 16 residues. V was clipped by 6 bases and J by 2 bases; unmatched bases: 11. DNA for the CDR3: TGTGCCAGCAGCTCCGCGGACAGGGTCTTTCAAGAGACCCAGTACTTC. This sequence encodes CASSSADRVFQETQYF.

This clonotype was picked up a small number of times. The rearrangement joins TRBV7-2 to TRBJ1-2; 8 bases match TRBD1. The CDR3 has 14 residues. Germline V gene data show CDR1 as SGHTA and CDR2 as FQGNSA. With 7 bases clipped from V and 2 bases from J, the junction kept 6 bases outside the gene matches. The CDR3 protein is CASTGQGGNYGYTF. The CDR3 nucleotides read TGTGCCAGCACCGGACAGGGAGGCAACTATGGCTACACCTTC.

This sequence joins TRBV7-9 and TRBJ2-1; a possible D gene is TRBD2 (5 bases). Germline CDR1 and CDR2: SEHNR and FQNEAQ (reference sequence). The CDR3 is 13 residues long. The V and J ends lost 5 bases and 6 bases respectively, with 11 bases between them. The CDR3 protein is CASSQFEGNEQFF. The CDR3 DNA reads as TGTGCCAGCAGCCAATTCGAGGGCAATGAGCAGTTCTTC.

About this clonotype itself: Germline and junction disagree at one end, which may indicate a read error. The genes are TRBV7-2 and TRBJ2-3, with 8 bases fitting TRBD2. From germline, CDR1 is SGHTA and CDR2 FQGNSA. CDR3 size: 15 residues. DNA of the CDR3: TGTGCCAGCAACTTAGTCGGGGGGGCCAGAGATACGCAGTATTTT. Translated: CASNLVGGARDTQYF.

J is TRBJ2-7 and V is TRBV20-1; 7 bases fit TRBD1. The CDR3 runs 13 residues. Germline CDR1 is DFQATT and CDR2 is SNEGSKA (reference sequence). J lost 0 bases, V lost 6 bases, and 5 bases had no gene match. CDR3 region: CSATGTDSYEQYF. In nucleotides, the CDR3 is TGCAGTGCCACCGGGACAGACTCCTACGAGCAGTACTTC.